This passage covers 10 T cell receptor beta chains from one sample sequenced in a study of cytomegalovirus exposure and HLA in healthy donors. PCR was performed using 60 Vbeta and 13 Jbeta primers. Clones were read by immunoSEQ multiplex PCR, and TCRdb kept only the in-frame ones, dropping some. The table records 100,000 to 150,000 clones, approximately 80% of them present only once. Sequencing used PBMCs. All receptors come from a man in his late teens or twenties in good health and CMV-seropositive.

The chain uses TRBV21-1 and TRBJ1-1; whether TRBD1, the table's D call, matches the DNA was not checked. TRBV21-1 is shown as a pseudogene. The CDR3 extends over 15 amino acids. CDR3 nucleotides: TGTGCCAGCAGCACCCCACCAGGGGGCTATGGTGAAGCTTTCTTT. As protein: CASSTPPGGYGEAFF.

This clone was found once. This rearrangement joins TRBV5-1 to TRBJ1-3; D unresolved. V lost 5 bases and J lost 4, with 13 bases in between. The germline V gene has CDR1 SGHRS and CDR2 YFSETQ. The CDR3 totals 14 residues. CDR3 coding DNA: TGCGCCAGCAGGCCAGGTTGGCTCGGAAACACCATATATTTT. It codes for CASRPGWLGNTIYF.

The chain is built from TRBV19 and TRBJ1-1; perhaps TRBD1 as D (6 bases). The V gene's germline CDR1 is LNHDA and CDR2 SQIVND (reference sequence). The CDR3 has 15 residues. In DNA, the CDR3 is TGTGTCTCAACTTCAGGGGACATCTCGAACACTGAAGCTTTCTTT. It is translated as CVSTSGDISNTEAFF.

V is TRBV25-1 and J is TRBJ2-2; D remains unclear. Germline assignment: CDR1 MGHDK and CDR2 SYGVNS. The CDR3 is made up of 12 amino acids. Trimming shortened V by 1 base and J by 7 bases, and 4 bases separated the two germline ends. In DNA, the CDR3 is TGTGCCAGCAGTGAATTCTTCGGGGAGCTGTTTTTT. It translates to CASSEFFGELFF.

V and J are TRBV10-3 and TRBJ1-1; possibly TRBD1 for D (6 bases). CDR3 size: 16 residues. Per germline, CDR1 ENHRY and CDR2 SYGVKD. V lost 1 base and J lost 1, with 13 bases in between. The CDR3 sequence: CAISEWDIDWNTEAFF. The CDR3 nucleotides read TGTGCCATCAGTGAGTGGGACATAGACTGGAACACTGAAGCTTTCTTT.

The gene calls are TRBV10-3 and TRBJ1-5; 7 nucleotides line up with TRBD1. V trimming: 0 bases; J trimming: 8 bases; junction bases outside the gene matches: 7. Germline lookup yields CDR1 ENHRY and CDR2 SYGVKD. The CDR3 spans 15 residues. CDR3 sequence reads: CAISESTGDVEPQHF. The CDR3 coding sequence is TGTGCCATCAGTGAGTCAACAGGGGACGTAGAGCCCCAGCATTTT.

The chain carries TRBV13 and TRBJ1-1; 8 bases are shared with TRBD1. The germline gives CDR1 PRHDT, CDR2 FYEKMQ (reference sequence). With V trimmed by 4 bases and J by 6 bases, 13 bases remained unmatched. The CDR3 extends over 16 amino acids. CDR3 nucleotides: TGTGCCAGCAGCTATACGACAGGGGCTCCACCTTCTGAAGCTTTCTTT. Translating gives CASSYTTGAPPSEAFF.

The chain carries TRBV5-1 and TRBJ1-2, with TRBD1 as a possible D gene (5 bases). Germline-derived CDR1 and CDR2 are SGHRS and YFSETQ. The CDR3 consists of 15 residues. Trimming took off 0 bases at V and 2 bases at J, with 11 bases between the two ends. In DNA form, the CDR3 reads TGCGCCAGCAGCTTGGCCGGGGACTCCAACTATGGCTACACCTTC. It translates to CASSLAGDSNYGYTF.

The chain recombines TRBV9 with TRBJ2-7; 7 nucleotides match TRBD2. Germline V gene lookup returns CDR1 SGDLS and CDR2 YYNGEE. This CDR3 comprises 15 residues. V lost 3 bases and J lost 0; bases outside the gene matches: 6. This CDR3 is CASSERDGSSYEQYF. In nucleotides, the CDR3 is TGTGCCAGCAGCGAGCGGGACGGGAGCTCCTACGAGCAGTACTTC.

This clone has just one count. The V call is TRBV5-6, the J call TRBJ1-1, with no clear D. CDR3 length: 14 residues. V dropped 0 bases and J dropped 1 base, with 7 bases sitting between them. In germline, CDR1 is SGHDT, CDR2 YYEEEE. The chain's CDR3 is CASSLAPGNTEAFF. In DNA, the CDR3 is TGTGCCAGCAGCTTGGCCCCAGGGAACACTGAAGCTTTCTTT. The variable domain in full, with the rest retrieved from reference TRBV5-6 and TRBJ1-1, is DAGVTQSPTHLIKTRGQQVTLRCSPKSGHDTVSWYQQALGQGPQFIFQYYEEEERQRGNFPDRFSGHQFPNYSSELNVNALLLGDSALYLCASSLAPGNTEAFFGQGTRLTVV.